This T cell receptor beta chain was identified during a study of cytomegalovirus exposure and HLA in healthy donors (dated by TCRdb to the late 2010s). Background for the entire study: The roughly 700 repertoires of the first cohort and the roughly 110 validation repertoires were produced on the same platform, according to a later analysis. To predict cytomegalovirus infection status, the study combined high-throughput TCR immunosequencing, statistical association of individual TCRs with disease status, and machine learning. In addition to the first cohort of around 670 subjects, a separate validation cohort of around 110 different subjects was used. The study aimed to test whether cataloging public T cell receptors could reveal signatures of past pathogen exposure.

Points on this clone: This receptor's antigen is unknown. The record has no base qualities; no much larger clone is one base away.

The method was the immunoSEQ multiplex PCR assay. Concerning the study's data processing: A statistical classification framework was built to diagnose cytomegalovirus status from the catalog of TCR beta chain sequences. Imported from immuneACCESS, the table was reduced by TCRdb to in-frame sequences with V and J called. These copies leave out some clones; in studies compared against another copy, an unresolved V gene accounts for under half, and the cause of the remainder is not known. The V and J calls and clone size were taken over from that table, and D and trimming were inferred from the DNA. This sample lists around 94,000 clones; just under 95% were detected once. Together, the top ten hold approximately 0.91% of the sample. For CDR1 and CDR2, the germline V gene (reference sequence) lists LNHDA and SQIVND. The CDR3 spans 12 residues, from the cysteine through the phenylalanine. The entry retains the CDR3 DNA only, 36 bases that are in frame from base 1. Unmatched junction bases come to 5, with V trimmed by 10 bases and J by 2 bases.

The donors belonged to the validation cohort of about 110 subjects, which was separate from the 666-subject first cohort. What the research found in general, with its limitations: The authors suggested that the approach could potentially be generalized to other disease states and immunological phenotypes. All 120 or so repertoires were used to score co-occurrence in the validation cohort in a later analysis, because that analysis had no HLA typing for the cohort. The study listed 164 TCR beta chains as associated with cytomegalovirus. A later analysis found that TCRs clustered in the first cohort also tended to co-occur in the 120 or so validation repertoires, with 94% of cluster scores above 0. Most TCR sequences were seen in very few donors, while some public TCRs were found in many individuals. The classifier was reported to diagnose cytomegalovirus status with high specificity and sensitivity in both the original cohort and the validation cohort. In vitro tests confirmed that a few of the cytomegalovirus-associated TCR beta chains recognize cytomegalovirus antigens.

The chain links TRBV19 with TRBJ2-7, with 7 bases aligning to TRBD1. The source of this sequence is a woman aged 18-29 years in good health and CMV-seronegative. Sequenced: PBMCs. This receptor carries the CDR3 CATEGAPYEQYF. The DNA is as follows: TGTGCCACAGAGGGGGCCCCCTACGAGCAGTACTTC.